This TCR beta chain was identified in a study of early T cells in non-severe SARS-CoV-2 infection. In the study overall: Unpaired chains resulted from sequencing bulk RNA of unsorted whole blood.

Germline-derived CDR1 and CDR2 are SQVTM and ANQGSEA. This CDR3 is built from 15 residues. With 3 bases clipped from V and 1 base from J, the junction kept 6 bases outside the gene matches. Unique molecular identifiers were added to individual cDNA molecules. Using its own MiXCR run on the 5' RACE reads, TCRdb lists one record per CDR3 protein. The sample consists of roughly 97,000 distinct CDR3 sequences, about 11% of them appearing once. The origin of this receptor is an adult who was a healthcare worker with PCR-confirmed SARS-CoV-2 infection or an uninfected control (not recorded which). This chain connects TRBV29-1 to TRBJ2-3; 8 bases align to TRBD2. The source material was whole blood, sampled at baseline. CDR3 coding DNA: TGCAGCGTTGACGTCGGAGCGGGGGGCACAGATACGCAGTATTTT. The encoded protein is CSVDVGAGGTDTQYF.